The present T cell receptor (beta chain) was sequenced within a study of shared clonotypes between healthy human individuals (dated by TCRdb to 2019 to 2021). Background on the whole study: Three men and a couple of women, aged 18 to 49 years, made up the cohort. For each donor, CD4 naive and CD4 memory were each given three plates, CD8 naive was given two plates, and CD8 memory was given one plate. To estimate repertoire size and how much clonotype sharing occurs between individuals, the study deeply sequenced the blood TCR repertoires of five healthy adults. To increase sequencing depth and limit assay-specific biases, different laboratories used diverse techniques to prepare libraries and sequence TCR repertoires. Leukapheresis yielded between about 0.85 and 9.5 billion PBMCs per donor.

CD8 naive samples were obtained by positive selection for CCR7 among CD45RO-negative cells, yielding a CD45RA+CCR7+ population from which TemRA cells were excluded. The donors were healthy, HIV-negative adults who had no recently reported acute infections or vaccinations. Every donor was a Caucasian adult residing in Nashville, Tennessee, USA. Blood was collected by leukapheresis, and PBMCs were isolated by Ficoll-Histopaque density gradient centrifugation and then cryopreserved in liquid nitrogen vapor phase. Purity and quantity of every magnetically sorted T cell population were checked by analytical flow cytometry. From each sorted fraction, genomic DNA was isolated and quantified by UV absorbance on a Nanodrop 2000c. The germline V end is reduced by 8 bases and the J end by 2 bases; junction bases left unmatched: 14. From the cysteine through the phenylalanine, the CDR3 covers 17 amino acids. Solely the CDR3 DNA is kept, with 51 bases framed from the first base. The germline V gene (reference sequence) yields LNHDA for CDR1 and SQIVND for CDR2.

As regards this clone: It has no known antigen specificity. There are no base qualities to consult, and no much larger clone falls within one base.

What the authors observed across the whole study: Because the study included a small number of donors, the genetic and exposure-history diversity represented was limited. Incomplete sequencing was indicated by rarefaction of sorted-subset datasets, despite the large sequencing depth. Sharing across a few donors was observed for approximately 5% of naive CD4, around 3.5% of naive CD8, 2% to 2.5% of memory CD4, and around 0.4% of memory CD8 clonotypes. Sampling was limited to blood, and TCR repertoires in tissue likely differ from TCR repertoires in blood. Compared with non-shared clonotypes, the clonotypes found in all four sorted-subset donors had higher generation probabilities. Based on pairwise subsampling, the degree of clonotype sharing among donors was expected to be affected by sequencing depth. Estimated clonotype richness was generally larger for naive than for memory subsets.

TCR CDR3 regions were amplified from genomic DNA by multiplex PCR using the deep immunoSEQ assay. Extracted genomic DNA from each cell subset was spread evenly across all wells of several immunoSEQ 96-well plates, with each plate serving as a replicate. Each replicate PCR for sorted subsets received 150 to 250 ng genomic DNA, equal to some 32,000 T cell genomes. Purified libraries were measured with a Qubit 3.0 fluorometer, size-checked on a Bioanalyzer 2100, and measured again with the KAPA Library Quantification kit. Each immunoSEQ 96-well plate was sequenced on its own single-read 150-cycle Illumina NextSeq 550 flow cell. On the study's bioinformatics: Because only junctional sequences without quality scores were contained in the immunoSEQ output, filtering matching that applied to full-length reads could not be performed. To assign V/J genes and CDR3, sequences were annotated against IMGT germline references using PyIR, a Python wrapper for IgBLAST v1.9. Reads with weak V/J assignments (E-value above 1e-6), missing CDR3, stop codons, out-of-frame junctions, or ambiguous translated residues were removed. V3J clonotypes were defined by identical inferred V gene, J gene, and CDR3 amino acid sequence. Percentage overlap between repertoires was computed as shared unique clonotypes divided by the size of the smaller repertoire. RTK rarefaction, the Chao1 estimator, and Recon v2.1 estimates of unobserved clonotypes were used to assess repertoire richness. Generation probabilities were computed with OLGA for all TCRbeta clonotypes obtained by the gDNA method from a handful of donors. This is the immuneACCESS table as TCRdb keeps it, with only in-frame sequences that have V and J called. A part of the clones is gone; compared with another copy, unresolved V genes explain less than half, and the rest is unexplained. V and J calls and clone size follow that table, whereas D and trimming were derived from the DNA. The sample yields about 750,000 clones; 80% to 95% were counted once. The ten top clones hold about 25% of the sample.

The clonotype comes from a man aged 25-45 years in good health. The sequencing input was naive CD8+ T cells sorted from blood. The label giving this sample's cell subset or site can be read as: CD45RA+CCR7+. The V gene is TRBV19 and the J gene is TRBJ2-7; 11 junctional bases match TRBD2. The sequenced DNA is TGTGCCAGTGGAACTAGCGGGAGACGTCCCTCTCCCTACGAGCAGTACTTC. Translated, this gives CASGTSGRRPSPYEQYF.